What follows describes a single T cell receptor beta chain. The data stem from a study of cytomegalovirus exposure and HLA in healthy donors. PCR was performed using 60 Vbeta and 13 Jbeta primers. Assay: immunoSEQ multiplex PCR; the TCRdb copy retains only in-frame clones and omits some. The table lists some 130,000 clones, about three quarters of them singletons. Input material: PBMCs. The sequence came from a male donor in good health and CMV-seronegative.

The DNA for the CDR3 is TGTGCCAGCAGCTCCGGCTACCTAGGGGTCACAGATACGCAGTATTTT. Its protein is CASSSGYLGVTDTQYF. The rearrangement uses TRBV5-8 and TRBJ2-3; weak D call: TRBD1 (5 bases). V was shortened by 3 bases and J by 2 bases, with 16 bases between the two germline ends. The germline gives CDR1 SGHTS, CDR2 YDEGEE. The CDR3 runs to 16 residues.